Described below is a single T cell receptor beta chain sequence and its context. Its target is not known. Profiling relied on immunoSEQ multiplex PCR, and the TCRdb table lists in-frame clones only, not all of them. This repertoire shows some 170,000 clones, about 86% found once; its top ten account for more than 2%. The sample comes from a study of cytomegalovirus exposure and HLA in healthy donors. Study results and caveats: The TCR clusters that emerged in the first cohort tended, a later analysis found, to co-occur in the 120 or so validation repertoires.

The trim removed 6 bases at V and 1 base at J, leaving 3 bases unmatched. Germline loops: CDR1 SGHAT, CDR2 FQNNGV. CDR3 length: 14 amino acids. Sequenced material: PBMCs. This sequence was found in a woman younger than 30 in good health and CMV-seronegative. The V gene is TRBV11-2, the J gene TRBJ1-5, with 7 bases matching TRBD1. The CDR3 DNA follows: TGTGCCAGCAGTCCGACAGGGAGCAATCAGCCCCAGCATTTT. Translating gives CASSPTGSNQPQHF.